Below, 17 T cell receptor beta chains from the same sample are listed, as sequenced in a study of PD-1 blockade in classical Hodgkin lymphoma (dated by TCRdb to 2020 to 2021). Preparation of the library involved the immunoSEQ multiplex PCR assay. Imported from immuneACCESS, the table was reduced by TCRdb to in-frame sequences with V and J called. These copies leave out some clones; in studies compared against another copy, an unresolved V gene accounts for under half, and the cause of the remainder is not known. The sample has 30,000 to 35,000 clones on record, roughly 90% of them singletons. The ten most abundant clones make up less than 0.3% of the sample. Reading the label with the study, this specimen's time point is: cycle 1 day 1 (C1D1), immediately before nivolumab initiation. Every trial patient had relapsed following autologous stem cell transplantation, and prior brentuximab vedotin exposure was what differed among cohorts A, B and C. CD4+ T cells were purified from thawed PBMCs by magnetic negative selection with a Miltenyi CD4+ T cell isolation kit.

The input for sequencing was CD4+ T cells from blood, taken at baseline. The receptors shown here come from a human donor with classical Hodgkin lymphoma.

The chain couples TRBV4-2 to TRBJ2-7, with TRBD2 matching over 15 bases. Germline-derived CDR1 and CDR2 are LGHNA and YNFKEQ. Trimming at V came to 4 bases and at J to 4 bases, leaving 5 bases not matched to a gene. This CDR3 spans 16 amino acids. The CDR3 DNA is TGTGCCAGCAGCCCTGGACTAGCGGGAGGGGGATACGAGCAGTACTTC. Its translation: CASSPGLAGGGYEQYF.

The chain joins TRBV27 to TRBJ2-5, with D unclear. The V gene's germline CDR1 is MNHEY and CDR2 SMNVEV (reference sequence). V lost 4 bases and J 1 base, leaving 10 bases between the germline ends. CDR3 length: 14 amino acids. CDR3 nucleotides: TGTGCCAGCAGTTGGATCGGGCCCCAAGAGACCCAGTACTTC. Its protein product is CASSWIGPQETQYF.

The genes are TRBV19 and TRBJ2-2; D assignment may be TRBD1 or TRBD2 (7 bases each). The CDR3 sequence is 14 residues long. The germline CDR1 and CDR2 sequences are LNHDA and SQIVND (reference sequence). The V end lost 3 bases, the J end lost 5 bases, and 10 bases lay between the germline ends. CDR3 DNA sequence: TGTGCCAGTAGTATCAGGGGGGGAACCGGGGAGCTGTTTTTT. Translated, it gives CASSIRGGTGELFF. The full variable domain, with the rest looked up from reference TRBV19 and TRBJ2-2, is DGGITQSPKYLFRKEGQNVTLSCEQNLNHDAMYWYRQDPGQGLRLIYYSQIVNDFQKGDIAEGYSVSREKKESFPLTVTSAQKNPTAFYLCASSIRGGTGELFFGEGSRLTVL.

The table lists this clone with a few counts. This CDR3 reads CASRGKPEAFF. The CDR3 DNA reads as TGTGCCAGCAGGGGCAAGCCTGAAGCTTTCTTT. The J gene is TRBJ1-1, the V gene TRBV28, with D unclear. The V end lost 6 bases, the J end lost 6 bases, and 8 bases lay between the germline ends. Looked up from germline, CDR1 is MDHEN and CDR2 is SYDVKM. The CDR3 runs 11 residues.

V usage is TRBV6-1 and J usage is TRBJ2-7; D perhaps matches TRBD2 (6 bases). This CDR3 comprises 14 residues. Germline CDR1 and CDR2: MNHNS and SASEGT. V was pared by 8 bases and J by 5 bases, with 19 bases between. CDR3: CASGKEGLSNEQYF. Here the CDR3 DNA reads TGTGCCAGCGGGAAGGAGGGCTTATCAAACGAGCAGTACTTC.

The chain employs TRBV6-6 and TRBJ2-5, with D perhaps given as TRBD1 or TRBD2 (6 bases each). Trimming took off 2 bases at V and 6 bases at J, with 19 bases between the two ends. CDR1 is MNHNY and CDR2 is SVGAGI in the germline V gene (reference sequence). The CDR3 totals 16 residues. The CDR3 DNA follows: TGTGCCAGCAGTTACATCGGGGGCTCTGGAGCGAAGACCCAGTACTTC. Translating it yields CASSYIGGSGAKTQYF.

The rearrangement joins TRBV6-1 to TRBJ1-2; D gene uncertain. V shed 5 bases and J shed 0 bases, with 4 bases lying between them. The CDR3 covers 12 residues. Germline assignment: CDR1 MNHNS and CDR2 SASEGT. The CDR3 bases are TGTGCCAGCAGTAGAACTAACTATGGCTACACCTTC. Translation gives CASSRTNYGYTF.

The chain carries TRBV18 and TRBJ2-7, with TRBD2 as a possible D gene (6 bases). Germline assignment: CDR1 KGHSH and CDR2 LQKENI. The CDR3 is made up of 15 amino acids. The ends were cut back, 3 bases at V and 0 bases at J, with 12 bases in the middle. CDR3 sequence: CASSPYTGSSYEQYF. For the CDR3, the DNA is TGTGCCAGCTCACCGTATACCGGGAGCTCCTACGAGCAGTACTTC.

This rearrangement joins TRBV5-1 to TRBJ2-1; 7 nucleotides match TRBD1. The CDR3 is 15 residues long. Germline-derived CDR1 and CDR2 are SGHRS and YFSETQ. The V gene end was trimmed by 4 bases and the J gene end by 4 bases; junction bases not matched to a gene: 8. The CDR3: CASSADREGYNEQFF. The CDR3, as DNA: TGCGCCAGCAGCGCAGACAGGGAAGGGTACAATGAGCAGTTCTTC.

The chain couples TRBV7-3 to TRBJ2-1; 7 nucleotides match TRBD2. The junction had 4 bases not matched to a gene; V was cut back by 4 bases and J by 7 bases. Germline CDR1 reads SGHTA; CDR2 reads FQGTGA. This CDR3 has 13 residues. CDR3 coding DNA: TGTGCCAGCAGCTACGTCGGGGGGAATGAGCAGTTCTTC. This translates into CASSYVGGNEQFF.

The chain is built from TRBV19 and TRBJ2-7, with 9 bases matching TRBD2. The CDR3 is 15 residues long. Per the germline V gene, CDR1 is LNHDA and CDR2 is SQIVND (reference sequence). Trimming removed 7 bases from V and 3 bases from J; junction bases left unmatched: 10. The CDR3 here is CASKPQLAGLYEQYF. In DNA, the CDR3 is TGTGCCAGTAAGCCCCAGCTAGCGGGGCTCTACGAGCAGTACTTC.

V is TRBV2 and J is TRBJ2-1; D uncertain. Germline values: CDR1 SNHLY, CDR2 FYNNEI. Trimming removed 2 bases at V and 4 bases at J, with 6 bases between. The CDR3 runs 13 residues. CDR3 loop: CASSESTYNEQFF. In nucleotides, the CDR3 is TGTGCCAGCAGTGAAAGCACTTACAATGAGCAGTTCTTC.

The gene calls are TRBV5-1 and TRBJ2-6; no clear D. The CDR3 totals 16 residues. The germline V gene encodes CDR1 SGHRS and CDR2 YFSETQ. The V end lost 4 bases, the J end lost 2 bases, and 13 bases lay between the germline ends. CDR3 amino acids: CASSIQPWAGANVLTF. The CDR3 coding sequence is TGCGCCAGCAGCATACAACCTTGGGCTGGGGCCAACGTCCTGACTTTC.

This rearrangement joins TRBV5-1 to TRBJ1-3, with D perhaps TRBD1 (5 bases). The CDR3 is made up of 14 amino acids. V dropped 1 base and J dropped 4 bases, with 9 bases sitting between them. Germline assignment: CDR1 SGHRS and CDR2 YFSETQ. The CDR3 sequence is CASSLSGGGNTIYF. The CDR3 DNA is TGCGCCAGCAGCTTGTCCGGGGGAGGAAACACCATATATTTT.

The chain couples TRBV6-5 to TRBJ2-1; 8 bases align to TRBD2. Trimming took 7 bases from V and 0 from J; bases not matched to a gene: 2. From germline, CDR1 is MNHEY and CDR2 SVGAGI. The CDR3 extends over 14 amino acids. The CDR3 DNA is TGTGCCAGCAAAAGCGGGAGCTCCTACAATGAGCAGTTCTTC. Translation: CASKSGSSYNEQFF.

The gene calls are TRBV28 and TRBJ2-4; D gene uncertain. Germline assignment: CDR1 MDHEN and CDR2 SYDVKM. The CDR3 is made up of 16 amino acids. Trimming cost V 5 bases and J 0 bases, with 14 bases left between them. This CDR3 is CASSRPLVLAKNIQYF. Here the CDR3 DNA reads TGTGCCAGCAGTCGGCCCCTCGTATTAGCCAAAAACATTCAGTACTTC.

The chain carries TRBV28 and TRBJ1-2; 7 bases are shared with TRBD1. Germline assignment: CDR1 MDHEN and CDR2 SYDVKM. This CDR3 has 12 amino acids. Germline trimming cut 5 bases from V and 6 bases from J; bases unmatched to any gene: 3. CDR3 sequence: CASSRQGDGYTF. CDR3 coding DNA: TGTGCCAGCAGTCGACAGGGTGATGGCTACACCTTC.